These T cell receptor beta chains were read from a single sample in a study of blood T cells in healthy people across ages. One entry per CDR3 protein results from TCRdb running MiXCR on the 5' RACE reads. The sample includes roughly 800,000 distinct CDR3 sequences, nearly 60% of them seen just once. Sample: blood. The receptors were sampled from a man aged 30 to 45 in good health. The CDR3 runs from the conserved cysteine through the conserved F or W. The D gene is left open where the match is weak. Clone sizes are given selectively: once, few, many, or a class where the clone is expanded.

D gene: .
clone size: .
V gene: TRBV7-2
J gene: TRBJ2-1
CDR3 protein: CASKTASSYNEQFF
CDR3 DNA: TGTGCCAGCAAAACTGCTAGCTCCTACAATGAGCAGTTCTTC

D gene: .
clone size: .
V gene: TRBV6-6
J gene: TRBJ1-5
CDR3 protein: CASLPHGGSQPQHF
CDR3 DNA: TGTGCCAGCCTCCCCCATGGGGGCTCTCAGCCCCAGCATTTT

D gene: TRBD2
clone size: few
V gene: TRBV7-2
J gene: TRBJ2-5
CDR3 protein: CASSLAGLAGFQETQYF
CDR3 DNA: TGTGCCAGCAGCTTAGCGGGACTAGCGGGGTTCCAAGAGACCCAGTACTTC

D gene: .
clone size: .
V gene: TRBV7-2
J gene: TRBJ2-7
CDR3 protein: CASSLDGLRAYEQYF
CDR3 DNA: TGTGCCAGCAGCTTAGATGGACTTAGGGCCTACGAGCAGTACTTC

D gene: .
clone size: .
V gene: TRBV6-2/TRBV6-3
J gene: TRBJ2-5
CDR3 protein: CASSDPGSRSEAQYF
CDR3 DNA: TGTGCCAGCAGTGACCCCGGGTCTCGAAGTGAGGCCCAGTACTTC

D gene: TRBD1
clone size: .
V gene: TRBV10-1
J gene: TRBJ2-4
CDR3 protein: CASSPGQGMKQYF
CDR3 DNA: TGCGCCAGCAGTCCGGGACAGGGAATGAAGCAGTACTTC

D gene: TRBD1
clone size: few
V gene: TRBV12-3/TRBV12-4
J gene: TRBJ1-2
CDR3 protein: CASRPQGDANYGYTF
CDR3 DNA: TGTGCCAGCCGTCCACAGGGGGATGCTAACTATGGCTACACCTTC

D gene: TRBD1
clone size: .
V gene: TRBV6-1
J gene: TRBJ1-3
CDR3 protein: CASSDRGGADTIYF
CDR3 DNA: TGTGCCAGCAGTGATAGAGGGGGCGCGGACACCATATATTTT

D gene: TRBD1
clone size: .
V gene: TRBV28
J gene: TRBJ2-7
CDR3 protein: CASSLTGPPNHEQYF
CDR3 DNA: TGTGCCAGCAGTTTGACAGGGCCTCCCAACCACGAGCAGTACTTC

D gene: .
clone size: .
V gene: TRBV9
J gene: TRBJ2-4
CDR3 protein: CASTPGGRNKNIQYF
CDR3 DNA: TGTGCCAGCACTCCGGGTGGGCGAAACAAAAACATTCAGTACTTC

D gene: .
clone size: .
V gene: TRBV12-3/TRBV12-4
J gene: TRBJ2-1
CDR3 protein: CASSFWRGGTRSYNEQFF
CDR3 DNA: TGTGCCAGCAGTTTTTGGAGGGGTGGAACCCGCTCCTACAATGAGCAGTTCTTC

D gene: TRBD1
clone size: .
V gene: TRBV20-1
J gene: TRBJ2-7
CDR3 protein: CRADPGTGFGEQYF
CDR3 DNA: TGCAGGGCTGATCCCGGGACAGGGTTTGGCGAGCAGTACTTC

D gene: .
clone size: .
V gene: TRBV4-3
J gene: TRBJ1-1
CDR3 protein: CASSQDRVGRLNTEAFF
CDR3 DNA: TGCGCCAGCAGCCAAGATCGAGTTGGACGGTTGAACACTGAAGCTTTCTTT

D gene: .
clone size: .
V gene: TRBV20-1
J gene: TRBJ1-2
CDR3 protein: CSPSGVPYGYTF
CDR3 DNA: TGCAGTCCCAGTGGGGTTCCTTATGGCTACACCTTC

D gene: .
clone size: few
V gene: TRBV7-2
J gene: TRBJ1-2
CDR3 protein: CASSPSPNYGYTF
CDR3 DNA: TGTGCCAGCTCACCAAGCCCGAACTATGGCTACACCTTC

D gene: TRBD1
clone size: few
V gene: TRBV27
J gene: TRBJ2-7
CDR3 protein: CASSNRGGNEQYF
CDR3 DNA: TGTGCCAGCAGCAACAGGGGTGGAAACGAGCAGTACTTC

D gene: .
clone size: few
V gene: TRBV6-5
J gene: TRBJ2-7
CDR3 protein: CASQKDYEQYF
CDR3 DNA: TGTGCCAGCCAGAAGGACTACGAGCAGTACTTC

D gene: .
clone size: few
V gene: TRBV29-1
J gene: TRBJ1-1
CDR3 protein: CSTIVGGARGEAFF
CDR3 DNA: TGCAGCACCATAGTCGGGGGAGCGCGGGGTGAAGCTTTCTTT

D gene: TRBD2
clone size: few
V gene: TRBV20-1
J gene: TRBJ2-7
CDR3 protein: CSAKLAGDLLNYEQYF
CDR3 DNA: TGCAGTGCTAAACTAGCGGGGGACCTCCTAAACTACGAGCAGTACTTC